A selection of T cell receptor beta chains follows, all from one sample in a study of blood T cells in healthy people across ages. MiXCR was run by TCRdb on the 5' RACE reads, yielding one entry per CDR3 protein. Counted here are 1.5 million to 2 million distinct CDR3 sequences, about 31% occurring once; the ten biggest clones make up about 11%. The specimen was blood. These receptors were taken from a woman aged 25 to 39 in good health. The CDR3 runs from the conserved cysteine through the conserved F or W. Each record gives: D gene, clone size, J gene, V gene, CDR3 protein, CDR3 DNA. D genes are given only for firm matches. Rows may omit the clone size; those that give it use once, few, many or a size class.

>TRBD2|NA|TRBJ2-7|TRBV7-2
CASSLVWRGVRYEQYF
TGTGCCAGCAGCTTAGTGTGGCGGGGGGTACGCTACGAGCAGTACTTC
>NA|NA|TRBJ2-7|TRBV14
CASSLLVSSYEQYF
TGTGCCAGCAGCCTCCTGGTTTCTTCCTACGAGCAGTACTTC
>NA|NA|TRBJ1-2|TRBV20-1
CSARDRGAVGYGYTF
TGCAGCGCTAGAGATCGGGGGGCAGTCGGCTATGGCTACACCTTC
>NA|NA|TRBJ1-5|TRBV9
CASSVDGFQPQHF
TGTGCCAGCAGCGTAGACGGGTTTCAGCCCCAGCATTTT
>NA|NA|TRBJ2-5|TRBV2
CAVGAGEGETQYF
TGTGCCGTCGGGGCAGGGGAAGGAGAGACCCAGTACTTC
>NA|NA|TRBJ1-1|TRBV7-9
CASSLGQGTNTEAFF
TGTGCCAGCAGCTTAGGGCAGGGAACGAACACTGAAGCTTTCTTT
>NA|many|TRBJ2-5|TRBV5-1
CASSLDRPQETQYF
TGCGCCAGCAGCTTGGACAGACCCCAAGAGACCCAGTACTTC
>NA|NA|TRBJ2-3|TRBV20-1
CSARGGQSRPDTQYF
TGCAGTGCTAGAGGCGGGCAATCGCGCCCAGATACGCAGTATTTT
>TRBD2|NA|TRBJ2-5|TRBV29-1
CSPTAGGKRETQYF
TGCAGCCCCACGGCGGGGGGAAAAAGGGAGACCCAGTACTTC
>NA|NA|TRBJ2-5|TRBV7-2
CASSLEPPIWETQYF
TGTGCCAGCAGCTTAGAACCGCCGATTTGGGAGACCCAGTACTTC
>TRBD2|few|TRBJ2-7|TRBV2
CASSGVKRGGLPYEQYF
TGTGCCAGCAGTGGGGTTAAGCGGGGGGGCCTTCCCTACGAGCAGTACTTC
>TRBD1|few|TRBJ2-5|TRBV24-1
CATSDLGTGQETQYF
TGTGCCACCAGTGATCTCGGGACAGGCCAAGAGACCCAGTACTTC
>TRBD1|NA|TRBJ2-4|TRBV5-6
CASTAGTGCGEQYF
TGTGCCAGCACCGCCGGGACAGGGTGTGGTGAGCAGTACTTC
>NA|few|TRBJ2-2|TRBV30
CAWSVRRELFF
TGTGCCTGGAGTGTACGCCGGGAGCTGTTTTTT
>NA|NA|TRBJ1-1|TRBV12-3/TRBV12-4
CASSFGRKNTEAFF
TGTGCCAGCAGTTTTGGAAGAAAGAACACTGAAGCTTTCTTT
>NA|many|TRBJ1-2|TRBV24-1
CAVGRAGYTF
TGTGCCGTTGGACGGGCTGGCTACACCTTC
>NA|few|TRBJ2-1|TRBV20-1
CSARVGRGGAYNEQFF
TGCAGTGCTAGAGTTGGAAGGGGGGGGGCCTACAATGAGCAGTTCTTC
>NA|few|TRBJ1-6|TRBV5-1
CASSDGTLNSPLHF
TGCGCCAGCAGCGACGGGACACTTAATTCACCCCTCCACTTT
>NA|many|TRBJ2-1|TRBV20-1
CSASPGLYNEQFF
TGCAGTGCTAGTCCGGGACTGTACAATGAGCAGTTCTTC
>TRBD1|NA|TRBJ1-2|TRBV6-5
CASSPTLGQGHYGYTF
TGTGCCAGCAGTCCGACCCTGGGACAGGGACACTATGGCTACACCTTC
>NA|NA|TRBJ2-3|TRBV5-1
CASDKRPGAITDTQYF
TGCGCCAGCGATAAGCGTCCAGGGGCGATCACAGATACGCAGTATTTT
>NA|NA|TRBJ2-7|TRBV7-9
CASSEQGHSSEQYF
TGTGCCAGCAGCGAGCAGGGCCACTCCTCCGAGCAGTACTTC
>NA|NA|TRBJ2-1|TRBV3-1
CASSHLRRTDYNEQFF
TGTGCCAGCAGCCACCTAAGGCGGACGGATTACAATGAGCAGTTCTTC
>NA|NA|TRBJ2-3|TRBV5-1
CASSGGAHGDTQYF
TGCGCCAGCAGCGGGGGGGCACATGGAGATACGCAGTATTTT
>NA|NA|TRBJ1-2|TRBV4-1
CASSQEATARRNYGCTF
TGCGCCAGCAGCCAAGAGGCAACAGCCCGACGTAACTATGGCTGCACCTTC
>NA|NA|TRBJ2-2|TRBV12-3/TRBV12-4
CASSRSTSSGELFF
TGTGCCAGCAGCCGAAGTACTAGCTCCGGGGAGCTGTTTTTT
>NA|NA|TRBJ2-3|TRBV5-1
CASKQGVGGADTQYF
TGCGCCAGCAAGCAGGGTGTGGGAGGCGCAGATACGCAGTATTTT
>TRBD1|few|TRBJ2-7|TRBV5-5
CASSNTTGHYEQYF
TGTGCCAGCAGCAATACGACAGGGCACTACGAGCAGTACTTC
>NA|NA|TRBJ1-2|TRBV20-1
CSAYIAGYGYTF
TGCAGTGCCTACATTGCGGGCTATGGCTACACCTTC
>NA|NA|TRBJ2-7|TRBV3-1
CASSPSFGRAGSHYYEQYF
TGTGCCAGCAGCCCGTCATTTGGCAGGGCGGGATCTCATTACTACGAGCAGTACTTC
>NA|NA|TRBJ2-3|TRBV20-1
CSARDGGITDTQYF
TGCAGTGCTAGAGATGGAGGCATCACAGATACGCAGTATTTT
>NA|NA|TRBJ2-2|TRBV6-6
CASSYSASSTGELFF
TGTGCCAGCAGTTACTCTGCTAGCAGCACCGGGGAGCTGTTTTTT
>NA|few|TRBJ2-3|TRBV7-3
CASSLYPSTDTQYF
TGTGCCAGCAGCTTATATCCTAGCACAGATACGCAGTATTTT
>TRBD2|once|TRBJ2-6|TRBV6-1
CASSRAGGTSGANVLTF
TGTGCCAGCAGTAGAGCGGGAGGGACCTCTGGGGCCAACGTCCTGACTTTC
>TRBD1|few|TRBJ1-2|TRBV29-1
CSVVGTGSFWGYTF
TGCAGCGTTGTGGGGACAGGGTCTTTCTGGGGCTACACCTTC
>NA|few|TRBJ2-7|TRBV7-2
CASSSGVGGRYEQYF
TGTGCCAGCAGCTCGGGGGTGGGGGGAAGGTACGAGCAGTACTTC
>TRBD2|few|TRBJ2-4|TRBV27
CASSDPGLAGLQYF
TGTGCCAGCAGTGATCCGGGACTAGCGGGGCTGCAGTACTTC
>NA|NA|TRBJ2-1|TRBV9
CASSQQVYSYNEQFF
TGTGCCAGCAGCCAACAGGTCTACTCCTACAATGAGCAGTTCTTC
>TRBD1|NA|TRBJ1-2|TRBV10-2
CASSESGTETYGYTF
TGCGCCAGCAGTGAGTCGGGGACAGAGACCTATGGCTACACCTTC
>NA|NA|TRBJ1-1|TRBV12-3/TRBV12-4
CASSTQSFGTEAFF
TGTGCCAGCAGTACGCAATCCTTTGGCACTGAAGCTTTCTTT
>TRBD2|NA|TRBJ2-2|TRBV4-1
CASQTSANGGELFF
TGCGCCAGCCAGACTAGCGCCAACGGCGGGGAGCTGTTTTTT
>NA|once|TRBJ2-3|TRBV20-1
CSARVGGGYTDTQYF
TGCAGTGCTAGAGTTGGCGGGGGCTACACAGATACGCAGTATTTT
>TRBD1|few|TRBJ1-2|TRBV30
CACRTGPGYGYTF
TGTGCCTGCAGGACAGGTCCAGGGTATGGCTACACCTTC
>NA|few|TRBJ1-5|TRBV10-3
CAISERGDSNQPQHF
TGTGCCATCAGTGAGCGGGGGGATAGCAATCAGCCCCAGCATTTT
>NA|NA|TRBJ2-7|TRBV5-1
CASSSLGSYEQYF
TGCGCCAGCAGCTCCTTAGGGTCCTACGAGCAGTACTTC
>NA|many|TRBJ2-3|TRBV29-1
CSVEDLYGGLSDTQYF
TGCAGCGTTGAAGATCTTTACGGGGGGCTTTCAGATACGCAGTATTTT
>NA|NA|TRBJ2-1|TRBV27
CAGSSGGGSYNEQFF
TGTGCCGGCAGTTCGGGTGGAGGGTCCTACAATGAGCAGTTCTTC
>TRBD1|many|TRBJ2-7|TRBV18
CASSRETGGEQYF
TGTGCCAGCTCCCGCGAAACAGGGGGCGAGCAGTACTTC
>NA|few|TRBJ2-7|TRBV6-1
CASSEISPQSSYEQYF
TGTGCCAGCAGTGAAATCTCACCGCAGAGCTCCTACGAGCAGTACTTC
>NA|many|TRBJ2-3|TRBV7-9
CASRRTGSTDTQYF
TGTGCCAGCAGACGAACAGGTAGCACAGATACGCAGTATTTT
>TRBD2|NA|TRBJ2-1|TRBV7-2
CASSFPPTSGEFWNEQFF
TGTGCCAGCAGCTTCCCGCCGACTAGCGGGGAATTCTGGAATGAGCAGTTCTTC
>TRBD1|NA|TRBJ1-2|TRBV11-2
CASSLVSGQGTYGYTF
TGTGCCAGCAGCTTAGTATCGGGACAGGGGACCTATGGCTACACCTTC
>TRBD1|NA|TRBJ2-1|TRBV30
CAWRATGQGINEQFF
TGTGCCTGGAGGGCTACGGGACAGGGGATCAATGAGCAGTTCTTC
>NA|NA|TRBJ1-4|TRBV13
CASSLASPGEKLFF
TGTGCCAGCAGCTTAGCCTCTCCTGGGGAAAAACTGTTTTTT
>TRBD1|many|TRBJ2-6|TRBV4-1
CASSPRDRVPGANVLTF
TGCGCCAGCAGCCCCCGGGACAGGGTTCCTGGGGCCAACGTCCTGACTTTC
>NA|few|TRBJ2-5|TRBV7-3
CASSPGRSSKTQYF
TGTGCCAGCAGCCCGGGGCGGTCTAGTAAGACCCAGTACTTC
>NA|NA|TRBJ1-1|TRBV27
CASSFWQNTEAFF
TGTGCCAGCAGTTTTTGGCAGAACACTGAAGCTTTCTTT